This TCR beta chain is drawn from a study of metastatic and nonmetastatic thyroid tumors. Among the patients, none had received any treatment before thyroid surgery. This clone appeared many times. Using MiXCR, TCRdb re-called clones from the PCR reads. Of around 31,000 clones listed, about a fifth are singletons. The sequence derives from a male donor with papillary thyroid cancer or a benign thyroid nodule (not recorded which). Some clones in this sample may be carry-over from other donors' samples. Sequencing was done on a sample of tumor tissue.

This chain's CDR3 is CASSQTGNEQFF. CDR3 in DNA: TGTGCCAGCAGCCAGACTGGGAATGAGCAGTTCTTC. The chain uses TRBV7-6 and TRBJ2-1; D gene uncertain. Germline CDR1 is SGHVS and CDR2 is FNYEAQ. The CDR3 length is 12 residues. Trimming took off 5 bases at V and 7 bases at J, with 9 bases between the two ends.